Following are 8 T cell receptor beta chains from one sample sequenced in a study of OX40 agonist ivuxolimab in advanced cancers. Clones were read by immunoSEQ multiplex PCR, and TCRdb kept only the in-frame ones, dropping some. The data contain about 20,000 clones, under 85% of them singletons. The sequencing used CD4+ or CD8+ T cells sorted from blood, collected in a trial of the OX40 agonist ivuxolimab. The receptors stem from an adult with an advanced solid tumor such as melanoma, head and neck, liver or kidney cancer.

This clone was recorded only once. The V call is TRBV19, the J call TRBJ2-2, with D maybe TRBD1 (5 bases). The V gene lost 5 bases and the J gene lost 2 bases, with 9 bases spanning the gap. Germline CDR1 and CDR2: LNHDA and SQIVND (reference sequence). The CDR3 sequence is 14 residues long. CDR3 residues: CASSWTLNTGELFF. The CDR3 DNA reads TGTGCCAGTAGTTGGACACTAAACACCGGGGAGCTGTTTTTT.

In DNA, the CDR3 is TGTGCCAGCTCCCCTAGCGGGAATGTTGAGCAGTTCTTC. It is translated as CASSPSGNVEQFF. The chain employs TRBV27 and TRBJ2-1, with 9 nucleotides matching TRBD2. The CDR3 spans 13 residues. Germline-derived CDR1 and CDR2 are MNHEY and SMNVEV (reference sequence). Trimming at V came to 8 bases and at J to 9 bases, leaving 8 bases not matched to a gene.

This rearrangement joins TRBV13 to TRBJ1-1; D is perhaps TRBD1 (5 bases). The V gene lost 3 bases and the J gene lost 1 base, with 15 bases spanning the gap. Germline-derived CDR1 and CDR2 are PRHDT and FYEKMQ (reference sequence). This CDR3 has 16 amino acids. CDR3 sequence (DNA): TGTGCCAGCAGCTTTAGTAAAGGGGAGGGGAACACTGAAGCTTTCTTT. Its translation is CASSFSKGEGNTEAFF.

The V call is TRBV6-1, the J call TRBJ2-2; the D is unclear. The CDR3 consists of 13 residues. V was shortened by 4 bases and J by 2 bases, with 5 bases between the two germline ends. Looked up from germline, CDR1 is MNHNS and CDR2 is SASEGT. CDR3 sequence (DNA): TGTGCCAGCAGTGCCGGAAACACCGGGGAGCTGTTTTTT. The encoded protein is CASSAGNTGELFF.

The genes are TRBV7-8 and TRBJ2-7; D possibly matches TRBD1 or TRBD2 (5 bases each). Germline V CDR1 and CDR2: SGHVS, FQNEAQ. The germline V and J ends were trimmed by 5 bases and 4 bases, with 12 bases remaining between them. CDR3 size: 13 residues. The CDR3 loop reads CASSIRGPYEQYF. CDR3 in DNA: TGTGCCAGCAGCATACGGGGCCCTTACGAGCAGTACTTC. Filled out from reference TRBV7-8 and TRBJ2-7, the complete variable domain reads GAGVSQSPRYKVAKRGQDVALRCDPISGHVSLFWYQQALGQGPEFLTYFQNEAQLDKSGLPSDRFFAERPEGSVSTLKIQRTQQEDSAVYLCASSIRGPYEQYFGPGTRLTVT.

V and J are TRBV7-9 and TRBJ2-1; TRBD2 agrees at 8 bases. CDR3 length equals 17 residues. The V segment lost 5 bases and the J segment 4 bases; nucleotides outside the gene matches: 13. The germline CDR1 and CDR2 sequences are SEHNR and FQNEAQ (reference sequence). The CDR3 region has the DNA TGTGCCAGCAGCGAGGGGCAGCGGGAGACCTCTTACAATGAGCAGTTCTTC. This encodes CASSEGQRETSYNEQFF.

This clone was counted only a few times. V and J are TRBV4-2 and TRBJ1-3, with a possible D match to TRBD1 (5 bases). CDR3 length: 14 residues. With 5 bases removed from V and 1 base from J, the gap between germline ends came to 9 bases. The V gene's germline CDR1 is LGHNA and CDR2 YNFKEQ. CDR3 sequence reads: CASSAEGSGNTIYF. CDR3 nucleotide sequence: TGTGCCAGCAGCGCAGAGGGGTCTGGAAACACCATATATTTT.

This clone has more than one count but fewer than ten. This sample also contains other DNA sequences that code for the same CDR3. This sequence joins TRBV5-5 and TRBJ1-1; D remains ambiguous. This CDR3 comprises 13 residues. Germline CDR1 is SGHKS and CDR2 is YYEKEE (reference sequence). V lost 1 base and J 5 bases, leaving 9 bases between the germline ends. The CDR3 coding sequence is TGTGCCAGCAGCTTGTTGGGTGGGACTGAAGCTTTCTTT. This gives the protein CASSLLGGTEAFF.